These 6 T cell receptor beta chains originate from one sample sequenced in a study of blood T cell repertoires in COVID-19. TCRdb's table, derived via immunoSEQ multiplex PCR, lists solely in-frame clones and lacks some. Of a few hundred thousand clones listed, around 90% are singletons. Sequenced material: PBMCs or T cells enriched from blood (not recorded which). These receptor sequences come from a man aged 18 to 29 with acute COVID-19.

This clone has just one count. This chain uses TRBV11-2 with TRBJ2-1, with TRBD2 matching over 7 bases. V was pared by 5 bases and J by 4 bases, with 5 bases of the junction left unmatched. The CDR3 consists of 14 residues. Germline-derived CDR1 and CDR2 are SGHAT and FQNNGV. The CDR3 spells CASSTPSGYNEQFF. The CDR3 nucleotides read TGTGCCAGCAGCACCCCTAGCGGTTACAATGAGCAGTTCTTC.

The genes are TRBV2 and TRBJ1-6, with 7 bases that match TRBD1. Germline V CDR1 and CDR2: SNHLY, FYNNEI. The J segment lost 9 bases and the V segment lost 3 bases, leaving 2 bases of the junction unmatched. This CDR3 contains 13 residues. CDR3 amino acids: CASSDTGVSPLHF. CDR3 nucleotides: TGTGCCAGCAGTGATACAGGGGTTTCACCCCTCCACTTT.

This sequence joins TRBV30 and TRBJ1-1, with 9 bases identical to TRBD1. CDR1 and CDR2 from the germline V gene are GTSNPN and SVGIG (reference sequence). The CDR3 is made up of 16 amino acids. V gave up 0 bases and J gave up 1 base; unmatched junction bases: 6. The CDR3 DNA reads as TGTGCCTGGAGTGTCCTTCCGGGACAGGGGAACACTGAAGCTTTCTTT. This translates into CAWSVLPGQGNTEAFF.

The chain couples TRBV5-1 to TRBJ2-5; 10 positions agree with TRBD2. This CDR3 is 15 amino acids long. Trimming removed 2 bases from V and 6 bases from J; junction bases left unmatched: 7. Germline V lookup: CDR1 SGHRS, CDR2 YFSETQ. This CDR3 reads CASSFLAGEGKTQYF. The CDR3 DNA is TGCGCCAGCAGCTTCCTAGCGGGAGAGGGGAAGACCCAGTACTTC. Complete variable domain (other parts from reference TRBV5-1 and TRBJ2-5): KAGVTQTPRYLIKTRGQQVTLSCSPISGHRSVSWYQQTPGQGLQFLFEYFSETQRNKGNFPGRFSGRQFSNSRSEMNVSTLELGDSALYLCASSFLAGEGKTQYFGPGTRLLVL.

The rearrangement links TRBV2 to TRBJ1-5; 8 bases map to TRBD1. V trimming: 6 bases; J trimming: 3 bases; junction bases outside the gene matches: 4. Germline V CDR1 and CDR2: SNHLY, FYNNEI. This CDR3 region has 14 residues. In DNA, the CDR3 is TGTGCCAGCAGGGGACAGGCACACAATCAGCCCCAGCATTTT. Amino acid sequence: CASRGQAHNQPQHF.

The sample holds one count of this clone. The chain links TRBV30 to TRBJ2-1; D is unclear. The CDR3 consists of 13 residues. Germline lookup yields CDR1 GTSNPN and CDR2 SVGIG (reference sequence). CDR3 nucleotide sequence: TGTGCTCGAGAGGAACCAAGTGACAATGAGCAGTTCTTC. This encodes CAREEPSDNEQFF. The whole variable domain, remainder taken from reference TRBV30 and TRBJ2-1, is SQTIHQWPATLVQPVGSPLSLECTVEGTSNPNLYWYRQAAGRGLQLLFYSVGIGQISSEVPQNLSASRPQDRQFILSSKKLLLSDSGFYLCAREEPSDNEQFFGPGTRLTVL.